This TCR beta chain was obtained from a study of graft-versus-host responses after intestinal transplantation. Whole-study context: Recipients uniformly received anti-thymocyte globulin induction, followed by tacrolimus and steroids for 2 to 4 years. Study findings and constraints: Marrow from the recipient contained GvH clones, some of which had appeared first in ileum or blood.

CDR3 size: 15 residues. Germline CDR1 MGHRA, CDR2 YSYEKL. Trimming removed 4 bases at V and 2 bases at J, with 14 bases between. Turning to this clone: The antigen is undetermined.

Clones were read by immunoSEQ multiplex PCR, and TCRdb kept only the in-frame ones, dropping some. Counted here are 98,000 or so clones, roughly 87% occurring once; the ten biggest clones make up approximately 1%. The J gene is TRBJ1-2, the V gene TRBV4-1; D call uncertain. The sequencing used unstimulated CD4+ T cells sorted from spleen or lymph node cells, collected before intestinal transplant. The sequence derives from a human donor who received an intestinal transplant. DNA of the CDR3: TGCGCCAGCAGCCTTGTTTGGCAGGCAAACTATGGCTACACCTTC. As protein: CASSLVWQANYGYTF.